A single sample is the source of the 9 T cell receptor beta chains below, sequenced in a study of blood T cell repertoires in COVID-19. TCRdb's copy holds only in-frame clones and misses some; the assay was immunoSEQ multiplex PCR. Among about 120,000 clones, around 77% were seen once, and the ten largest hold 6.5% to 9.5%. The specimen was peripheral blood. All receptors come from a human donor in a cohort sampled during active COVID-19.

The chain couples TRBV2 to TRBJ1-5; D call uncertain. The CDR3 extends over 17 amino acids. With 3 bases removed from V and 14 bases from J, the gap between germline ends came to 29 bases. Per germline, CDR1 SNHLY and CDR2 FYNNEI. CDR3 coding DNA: TGTGCCAGCAGTGACAGACCCGCAGAACAGAATCAGATAGTAAAGCATTTT. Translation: CASSDRPAEQNQIVKHF.

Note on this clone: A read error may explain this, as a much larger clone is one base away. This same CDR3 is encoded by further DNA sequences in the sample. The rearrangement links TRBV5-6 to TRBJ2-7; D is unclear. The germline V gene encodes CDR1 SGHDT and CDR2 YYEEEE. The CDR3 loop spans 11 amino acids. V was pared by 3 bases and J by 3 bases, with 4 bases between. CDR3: CASSSLYEQYF. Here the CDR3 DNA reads TGTGCCAGCAGCTCCCTCTACGAGCAGTACTTC.

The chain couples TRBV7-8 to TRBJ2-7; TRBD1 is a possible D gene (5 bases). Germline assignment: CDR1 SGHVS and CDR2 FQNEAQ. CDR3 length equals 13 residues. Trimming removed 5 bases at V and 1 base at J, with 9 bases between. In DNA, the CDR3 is TGTGCCAGCAGCCCAGACAGTTCCTACGAGCAGTACTTC. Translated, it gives CASSPDSSYEQYF.

The CDR3 region has the DNA TGTGCCAGCAGCCCGGTGACGGGGTCCTACGAGCAGTACTTC. As protein: CASSPVTGSYEQYF. The J gene is TRBJ2-7, the V gene TRBV27, with D possibly TRBD2 on 5 matching bases. Trimming took 6 bases from V and 1 from J, leaving 13 bases between them. CDR1 and CDR2 (germline): MNHEY, SMNVEV (reference sequence). This CDR3 comprises 14 residues.

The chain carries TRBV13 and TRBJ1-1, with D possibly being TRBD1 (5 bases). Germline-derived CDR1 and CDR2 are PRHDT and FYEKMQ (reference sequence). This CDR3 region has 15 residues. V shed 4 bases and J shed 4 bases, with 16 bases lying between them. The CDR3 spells CASSSPSVQGTEAFF. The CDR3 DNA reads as TGTGCCAGCAGCTCTCCGAGCGTTCAGGGCACTGAAGCTTTCTTT. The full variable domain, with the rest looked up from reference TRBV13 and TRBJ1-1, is AAGVIQSPRHLIKEKRETATLKCYPIPRHDTVYWYQQGPGQDPQFLISFYEKMQSDKGSIPDRFSAQQFSDYHSELNMSSLELGDSALYFCASSSPSVQGTEAFFGQGTRLTVV.

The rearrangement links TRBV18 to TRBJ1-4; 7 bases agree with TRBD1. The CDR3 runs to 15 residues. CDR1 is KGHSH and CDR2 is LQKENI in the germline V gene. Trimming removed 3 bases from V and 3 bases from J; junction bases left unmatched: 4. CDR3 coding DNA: TGTGCCAGCTCACCCCGGGACAGCTCTAATGAAAAACTGTTTTTT. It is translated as CASSPRDSSNEKLFF.

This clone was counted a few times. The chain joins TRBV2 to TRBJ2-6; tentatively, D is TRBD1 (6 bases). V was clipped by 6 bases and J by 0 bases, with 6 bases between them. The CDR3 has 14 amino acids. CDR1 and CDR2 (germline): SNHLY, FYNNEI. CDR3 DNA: TGTGCCAGCAGCAGGGGCTCTGGGGCCAACGTCCTGACTTTC. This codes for CASSRGSGANVLTF.

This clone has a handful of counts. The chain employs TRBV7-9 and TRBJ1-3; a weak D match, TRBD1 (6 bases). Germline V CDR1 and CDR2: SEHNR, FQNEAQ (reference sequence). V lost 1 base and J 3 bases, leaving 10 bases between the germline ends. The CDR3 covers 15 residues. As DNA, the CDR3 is TGTGCCAGCAGCTTAGGAACAGGGTATGGAAACACCATATATTTT. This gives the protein CASSLGTGYGNTIYF. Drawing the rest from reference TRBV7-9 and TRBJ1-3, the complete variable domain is DTGVSQNPRHKITKRGQNVTFRCDPISEHNRLYWYRQTLGQGPEFLTYFQNEAQLEKSRLLSDRFSAERPKGSFSTLEIQRTEQGDSAMYLCASSLGTGYGNTIYFGEGSWLTVV.

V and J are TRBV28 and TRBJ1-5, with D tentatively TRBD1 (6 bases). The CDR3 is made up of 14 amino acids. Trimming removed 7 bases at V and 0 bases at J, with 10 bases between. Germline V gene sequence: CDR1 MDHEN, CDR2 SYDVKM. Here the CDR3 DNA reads TGTGCCAGCACAGGGGACCGTAGCAATCAGCCCCAGCATTTT. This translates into CASTGDRSNQPQHF. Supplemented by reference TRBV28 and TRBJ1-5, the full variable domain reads DVKVTQSSRYLVKRTGEKVFLECVQDMDHENMFWYRQDPGLGLRLIYFSYDVKMKEKGDIPEGYSVSREKKERFSLILESASTNQTSMYLCASTGDRSNQPQHFGDGTRLSIL.